One sample yielded the 9 T cell receptor beta chains listed below, sequenced in a study of T cells in Graves' hyperthyroidism and ophthalmopathy. RNA transcripts provided the source from which TCR beta CDR3 regions were amplified. In the first-round RT-PCR of the TCR CDR3, the HTBI primer set was used. TCRdb re-called the multiplex PCR reads with MiXCR, one entry per CDR3 protein. In the table there are over 45,000 distinct CDR3 sequences, around 48% of which are singletons. Sequencing was carried out using peripheral blood or thyroid tissue (not recorded which). These receptors originate from a woman in her forties or fifties with Graves' hyperthyroidism.

This clonotype was picked up many times. This chain uses TRBV28 with TRBJ2-5; the match to TRBD1 covers 7 bases. This CDR3 comprises 16 residues. The J segment lost 4 bases and the V segment lost 3 bases, leaving 11 bases of the junction unmatched. Per germline, CDR1 MDHEN and CDR2 SYDVKM. This CDR3 reads CASSLRGQPGPETQYF. DNA for the CDR3: TGTGCCAGCAGTTTGAGGGGGCAACCGGGGCCAGAGACCCAGTACTTC.

This clonotype was detected ten times or more. This chain uses TRBV7-2 with TRBJ2-3; 8 bases fit TRBD2. This CDR3 has 16 residues. Trimming removed 6 bases from V and 0 bases from J; junction bases left unmatched: 8. CDR1 SGHTA and CDR2 FQGNSA come from the germline V gene. The CDR3: CASRAGLARSTDTQYF. As DNA, the CDR3 is TGTGCCAGCAGGGCCGGACTAGCTCGGAGCACAGATACGCAGTATTTT.

CDR3 loop: CASSVGDGANVLTF. Written as DNA, the CDR3 is TGTGCCAGCAGCGTGGGCGATGGGGCCAACGTCCTGACTTTC. The rearrangement links TRBV7-8 to TRBJ2-6, with unresolved D. V was shortened by 5 bases and J by 3 bases, with 8 bases between the two germline ends. The germline V gene encodes CDR1 SGHVS and CDR2 FQNEAQ. The CDR3 loop spans 14 amino acids.

Note on this clonotype: Without the conserved terminal phenylalanine or tryptophan, this CDR3 likely stems from a read error. This CDR3 reads CASSGNIVEPQHS. For the CDR3, the DNA is TGTGCCAGCAGTGGAAATATAGTGGAGCCCCAGCATTCT. This chain uses TRBV2 with TRBJ1-5; D ambiguous. The CDR3 has 13 amino acids. The V gene lost 4 bases and the J gene lost 8 bases, with 12 bases spanning the gap. Germline assignment: CDR1 SNHLY and CDR2 FYNNEI.

This clonotype was counted at least ten times. The V call is TRBV6-5, the J call TRBJ1-2; TRBD1 matches at 9 bases. Germline values: CDR1 MNHEY, CDR2 SVGAGI. Trimming took 5 bases from V and 8 from J; bases not matched to a gene: 12. CDR3 length: 15 residues. CDR3 sequence reads: CASSVKPGQGGGYTF. CDR3 coding DNA: TGTGCCAGCAGTGTTAAACCGGGACAGGGAGGCGGCTACACCTTC.

There are many counts of this clonotype. The chain joins TRBV6-5 to TRBJ1-4; the match to TRBD1 covers 8 bases. There are 15 residues in the CDR3. J gave up 6 bases and V 6 bases, and 9 bases lay outside the gene matches. Germline V CDR1 and CDR2: MNHEY, SVGAGI. In DNA, the CDR3 is TGTGCCAGCAGGTCCCCAGGGGGCGCGGATGAAAAACTGTTTTTT. Protein: CASRSPGGADEKLFF.

This clonotype was detected ten times or more. This sequence joins TRBV28 and TRBJ2-7; 7 bases fit TRBD2. The trim removed 6 bases at V and 4 bases at J, leaving 9 bases unmatched. The CDR3 consists of 14 residues. Germline CDR1 reads MDHEN; CDR2 reads SYDVKM. CDR3 DNA sequence: TGTGCCAGCAGGGGTTCGGCTAGCGGATACGAGCAGTACTTC. This sequence encodes CASRGSASGYEQYF.

This clonotype was seen many times. The rearrangement links TRBV28 to TRBJ2-7; 12 bases are a match to TRBD2. Losses at the gene ends were 9 bases for V and 2 bases for J; bases not matched to a gene: 5. The CDR3 is made up of 14 amino acids. Germline V CDR1 and CDR2: MDHEN, SYDVKM. This CDR3 is CASARLAGAYEQYF. Here the CDR3 DNA reads TGTGCCAGTGCCCGACTAGCGGGAGCCTACGAGCAGTACTTC. Combining the CDR3 with reference TRBV28 and TRBJ2-7 gives the whole variable domain DVKVTQSSRYLVKRTGEKVFLECVQDMDHENMFWYRQDPGLGLRLIYFSYDVKMKEKGDIPEGYSVSREKKERFSLILESASTNQTSMYLCASARLAGAYEQYFGPGTRLTVT.

This clonotype was picked up many times. This chain joins TRBV6-1 and TRBJ2-2, with 8 bases identical to TRBD1. The CDR3 contains 17 residues. Losses at the gene ends were 6 bases for V and 0 bases for J; bases not matched to a gene: 9. Germline CDR1 MNHNS, CDR2 SASEGT. The CDR3 spells CASSKGQGVANTGELFF. The DNA of the CDR3 is TGTGCCAGCAGCAAAGGACAGGGAGTTGCGAACACCGGGGAGCTGTTTTTT.